One sample yielded the 10 T cell receptor beta chains listed below, sequenced in a study of shared clonotypes between healthy human individuals. Sequencing used immunoSEQ multiplex PCR; TCRdb keeps in-frame clones, though not all of them. The table shows around 2,000,000 clones, with 95% occurring only once. The specimen sequenced was naive CD4+ T cells sorted from blood. Subset defined: CD45RA+ positively selected. These receptors all stem from a young man in good health.

The rearrangement links TRBV4-2 to TRBJ2-2, with D unclear. V lost 0 bases and J 0 bases, leaving 8 bases between the germline ends. The CDR3 contains 16 residues. Germline V gives CDR1 LGHNA, CDR2 YNFKEQ. The CDR3 loop reads CASSQDWSTNTGELFF. The CDR3 bases are TGTGCCAGCAGCCAAGATTGGTCTACGAACACCGGGGAGCTGTTTTTT.

This chain connects TRBV7-9 to TRBJ2-2; D is tentatively TRBD1 or TRBD2 (5 bases each). V lost 2 bases to trimming and J lost 4 bases, with 17 bases between them. Germline V gene data show CDR1 as SEHNR and CDR2 as FQNEAQ (reference sequence). The CDR3 has 17 amino acids. The CDR3 DNA reads TGTGCCAGCAGCTTAAGACAGACACCCGCGGGCACCGGGGAGCTGTTTTTT. As protein: CASSLRQTPAGTGELFF.

A note on this clone: The sample contains more than one DNA sequence encoding this CDR3. The chain carries TRBV7-9 and TRBJ2-3; 7 bases align to TRBD1. The V segment lost 1 base and the J segment 4 bases; nucleotides outside the gene matches: 2. This CDR3 contains 14 residues. Germline-derived CDR1 and CDR2 are SEHNR and FQNEAQ (reference sequence). The CDR3 nucleotides are TGTGCCAGCAGCTTAGGACAGGGCTCAGATACGCAGTATTTT. This encodes CASSLGQGSDTQYF.

The J gene is TRBJ2-1, the V gene TRBV7-9; unclear D gene. The V end lost 3 bases, the J end lost 4 bases, and 7 bases lay between the germline ends. The CDR3 length is 13 residues. Germline lookup yields CDR1 SEHNR and CDR2 FQNEAQ (reference sequence). CDR3 sequence reads: CASSFNLYNEQFF. DNA for the CDR3: TGTGCCAGCAGCTTTAACTTATACAATGAGCAGTTCTTC.

The rearrangement links TRBV7-2 to TRBJ2-3; D uncertain. CDR1 is SGHTA, CDR2 FQGNSA, per germline. CDR3 size: 14 residues. Trimming pared 4 bases from V and 4 bases from J, leaving 12 bases between. The chain's CDR3 is CASSSNSRADTQYF. The DNA for the CDR3 is TGTGCCAGCAGCTCCAACTCTAGGGCAGATACGCAGTATTTT.

This chain uses TRBV7-6 with TRBJ1-3; 7 bases agree with TRBD1. Trimming took 6 bases from V and 0 from J; bases not matched to a gene: 17. This CDR3 comprises 19 residues. Germline V gene lookup returns CDR1 SGHVS and CDR2 FNYEAQ. This CDR3 reads CASSNPWEAGGSSGNTIYF. In DNA form, the CDR3 reads TGTGCCAGCAGTAATCCATGGGAGGCAGGGGGTAGCTCTGGAAACACCATATATTTT.

The chain carries TRBV19 and TRBJ2-5; D not certain. The CDR3 sequence is 14 residues long. Germline V lookup: CDR1 LNHDA, CDR2 SQIVND (reference sequence). V shed 6 bases and J shed 5 bases, with 16 bases lying between them. The CDR3 DNA is TGTGCCAGTAGACCACTCGCTAGTGACGAGACCCAGTACTTC. As protein: CASRPLASDETQYF.

The gene calls are TRBV19 and TRBJ2-1, with a weak D call TRBD2 (6 bases). The CDR3 is 16 amino acids. CDR1 is LNHDA, CDR2 SQIVND, per germline (reference sequence). The V end lost 2 bases, the J end lost 0 bases, and 11 bases lay between the germline ends. CDR3 DNA: TGTGCCAGTAGTATACTAGCGCCAAGCTCCTACAATGAGCAGTTCTTC. Protein product: CASSILAPSSYNEQFF.

The rearrangement uses TRBV6-5 and TRBJ2-1; 9 bases agree with TRBD2. Germline V CDR1 and CDR2: MNHEY, SVGAGI. Trimming removed 2 bases from V and 4 bases from J; junction bases left unmatched: 3. CDR3 size: 15 residues. The CDR3, as DNA: TGTGCCAGCAGTTACGCTAGCGGGGCGTACAATGAGCAGTTCTTC. This encodes CASSYASGAYNEQFF.

On this clone itself: Other DNA sequences from this sample encode an identical CDR3 as well. The rearrangement links TRBV7-9 to TRBJ2-5, with D maybe TRBD1 (5 bases). This CDR3 contains 14 residues. Trimming removed 1 base from V and 5 bases from J, with 11 bases in between. Per the germline V gene, CDR1 is SEHNR and CDR2 is FQNEAQ (reference sequence). DNA for the CDR3: TGTGCCAGCAGCTTAGGTCAGGGAATCGAGACCCAGTACTTC. Protein sequence: CASSLGQGIETQYF.